This T cell receptor beta chain appears in the sequencing data of a study of blood T cell repertoires in COVID-19 (dated by TCRdb to the early 2020s). About the study as a whole: The collaborator samples originated in the United States, Italy and Spain and spanned the acute and convalescent phases of COVID-19. The material from the prospective study consisted of cDNA or gDNA derived from T cells, B-cell-depleted T cells, or PBMCs. The repertoires were made available in a free public database intended to serve as a resource for research on the immune response to SARS-CoV-2. The sample metadata nearly always contained a de-identified subject ID, COVID-19 status, age in years and sex. Samples were obtained from the ongoing ImmuneRACE study (first 160 participants) and from 1,254 subjects provided by 6 global collaborators. HLA class I and class II types, where available, came from metadata supplied by the sample provider rather than from assay-based typing. Deeply sampled blood TCRbeta repertoires from subjects exposed to, actively infected with, or recovered from COVID-19 were included in the dataset.

Of note for this clone: The target of this receptor is not known. It has no much larger one-base neighbor in the sample; base qualities were not kept.

Each collaborating institution followed its own protocols to collect whole blood in K2EDTA tubes. For TCRbeta analysis, collaborators shipped samples as frozen whole blood, isolated PBMCs, or DNA extracted from either of those sample types. V has 1 base trimmed and J has 3 bases trimmed; junction bases matching no gene number 3. The CDR3 measures 15 amino acids from cysteine to phenylalanine. Here the CDR3 DNA is all that survives: 45 bases in frame from base 1. From a lookup of the germline V gene, CDR1 and CDR2 are SGHRS and YFSETQ. Results and caveats for the whole study, not just this receptor: How much clinical and demographic metadata was included differed by source and by participant, and the metadata was provided uncurated.

The immunoSEQ Assay, a bias-controlled multiplex PCR, was used to amplify TCRbeta CDR3 regions from genomic DNA. Turning to the authors' computational methods: Nucleated cell counts per sample were estimated from amplification of reference gene primers within the assay. Sequence reads were collapsed and filtered to measure the absolute abundance of every unique TCRbeta CDR3 rearrangement. Productive Simpson clonality was computed per sample as the square root of Simpson's diversity index over productive rearrangements. Sourced from immuneACCESS, this table was stored by TCRdb with only in-frame sequences that have V and J called. A share of the clones is absent; for the studies checked, an unresolved V gene accounts for under half, and the remainder has no known explanation. V, J and clone size were drawn from that table, and D and trimming were deduced from the DNA. The sample table holds 470,000 or so clones, of which approximately 85% were seen once. The ten largest clonotypes hold 3% to 3.5% of the sample.

The sequence was collected from a human donor in a cohort sampled during active COVID-19. Rearrangement joined TRBV5-1 to TRBJ2-2, with TRBD2 identical over 7 junction bases. The sequenced sample consisted of peripheral blood. CDR3 loop: CASSLRGGDTGELFF. In nucleotides, the sequence is TGCGCCAGCAGCTTGAGGGGAGGGGACACCGGGGAGCTGTTTTTT.